This T cell receptor (beta chain) was captured by sequencing in a study of T cell responses to AZD1222 COVID-19 vaccine. Whole-study results and caveats: Most donors were white British, females outnumbered males, and clonal diversity was possibly underestimated. A rise in Spike-specific TCR breadth and depth followed two AZD1222 doses. Among spike-specific TCRs, nearly half reportedly target unmutated variant regions.

From germline, CDR1 is SQVTM and CDR2 ANQGSEA. V dropped 6 bases and J dropped 10; count of bases not matched to a gene: 12. This CDR3 is 13 amino acids long. As for this clone: The antigen remains undetermined.

Profiling relied on immunoSEQ multiplex PCR, and the TCRdb table lists in-frame clones only, not all of them. This sample has roughly 110,000 clones, with about 90% found just once. This sample comprised peripheral blood, obtained on day 0 of AZD1222 vaccination. The chain couples TRBV29-1 to TRBJ2-1, with TRBD1 matching 7 bases. This TCR came from an adult in good health. CDR3 sequence (DNA): TGCAGCGTGGAGGACAGGCAAACAGGAGAGCAGTTCTTC. Encoded protein: CSVEDRQTGEQFF.